This T cell receptor (beta chain) was recorded in a study of shared clonotypes between healthy human individuals. Study-level information: Serving as donors were a couple of women and a few men, whose ages spanned 18 to 49. Regarding the study as a whole: A few donors shared 4.5% to 6.5% of their naive CD4 clonotypes.

This CDR3 has 13 residues. Germline V lookup: CDR1 SGHRS, CDR2 YFSETQ. V was clipped by 3 bases and J by 6 bases, with 12 bases between them. Regarding this clone: Its antigen is unknown.

The donors were all Caucasian adults (living in Nashville, Tennessee). The investigators split CD4+ cells into a CD45RA+ naive subset and a CD45RA-negative memory subset. Here immunoSEQ multiplex PCR was the method, and the copy in TCRdb shows in-frame clones only, minus some. The sample yields 2 million to 2.5 million clones, 93% seen once. Sequences were obtained from naive CD4+ T cells from PBMCs. Subset meaning: CD45RA+ positively selected. This TCR came from a man between 18 and 35 years old in good health. Some clones in this sample may be carry-over from other donors' samples. This sequence joins TRBV5-1 and TRBJ1-2; D may be TRBD1 (5 bases). For the CDR3, the DNA is TGCGCCAGCAGCTCCGGGTGGGGGGATGGCTACACCTTC. Amino acid sequence: CASSSGWGDGYTF.